This TCR beta chain was identified in a study of blood T cell repertoires in COVID-19. Sequencing used immunoSEQ multiplex PCR; TCRdb keeps in-frame clones, though not all of them. The sample has around 330,000 clones; around 85% are singletons. Germline loops: CDR1 LGHNA, CDR2 YSLEER. The germline V and J ends were trimmed by 2 bases and 2 bases, with 10 bases remaining between them. This CDR3 spans 15 amino acids. The sample consisted of PBMCs or T cells enriched from blood (not recorded which). The gene calls are TRBV4-3 and TRBJ1-3, with TRBD1 as a possible D gene (6 bases). This receptor was obtained from a woman in her twenties or thirties who had been exposed to COVID-19. The DNA of the CDR3 is TGCGCCAGCAGCCAATACAGGGAAACTGGAAACACCATATATTTT. Protein: CASSQYRETGNTIYF.